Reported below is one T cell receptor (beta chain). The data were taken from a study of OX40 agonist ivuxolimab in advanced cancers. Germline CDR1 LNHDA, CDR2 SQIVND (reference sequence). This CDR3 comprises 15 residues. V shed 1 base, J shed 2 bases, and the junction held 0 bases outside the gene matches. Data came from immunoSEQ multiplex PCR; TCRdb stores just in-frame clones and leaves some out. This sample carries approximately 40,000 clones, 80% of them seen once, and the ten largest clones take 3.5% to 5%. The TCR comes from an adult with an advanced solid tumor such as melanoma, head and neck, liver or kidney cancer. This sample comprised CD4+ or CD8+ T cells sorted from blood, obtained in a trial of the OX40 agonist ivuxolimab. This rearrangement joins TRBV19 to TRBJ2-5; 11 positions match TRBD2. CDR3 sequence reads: CASSIGTSGQETQYF. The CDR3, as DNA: TGTGCCAGTAGTATAGGGACTAGCGGGCAAGAGACCCAGTACTTC.